Following are 24 T cell receptor beta chains from one sample sequenced in a study of shared clonotypes between healthy human individuals (TCRdb year 2020). The method was the immunoSEQ multiplex PCR assay. Here the immuneACCESS table is served through TCRdb, limited to in-frame sequences with V and J called. Missing clones are a known gap in these copies; in checked studies unresolved V genes cover under half, and the rest lacks a known reason. A total of over a million clones appear in this sample, 95% to 97% of them only once. The top ten constitute 1% to 1.5% of the sample. The material sequenced was naive CD4+ T cells sorted from blood. The cell subset or site label corresponds to: CD45RA+ positively selected. The receptors were gathered from a man in his thirties or forties in good health.

This clone is a singleton in its sample. This chain uses TRBV28 with TRBJ2-7; no clear D. V lost 8 bases to trimming and J lost 3 bases, with 8 bases between them. CDR1 is MDHEN, CDR2 SYDVKM, per germline. CDR3 length: 11 amino acids. This CDR3 reads CASLGVYEQYF. CDR3 DNA sequence: TGTGCCAGCCTCGGAGTCTACGAGCAGTACTTC.

The V and J genes are TRBV5-8 and TRBJ2-5; 7 nucleotides align to TRBD1. The CDR3 has 14 amino acids. V was clipped by 5 bases and J by 4 bases; unmatched bases: 8. Germline V gene lookup returns CDR1 SGHTS and CDR2 YDEGEE. In DNA form, the CDR3 reads TGTGCCAGCAGAAACAGGGGAAGCGGAGAGACCCAGTACTTC. Residues: CASRNRGSGETQYF. The full variable domain, rest sourced from reference TRBV5-8 and TRBJ2-5, is EAGVTQSPTHLIKTRGQQATLRCSPISGHTSVYWYQQALGLGLQFLLWYDEGEERNRGNFPPRFSGRQFPNYSSELNVNALELEDSALYLCASRNRGSGETQYFGPGTRLLVL.

The chain has TRBV4-3 and TRBJ2-1, with 8 bases that match TRBD1. The V and J ends lost 3 bases and 9 bases, in that order; junction bases with no gene match: 13. Germline V gives CDR1 LGHNA, CDR2 YSLEER. CDR3 size: 16 residues. This CDR3 reads CASSQEARAGGFEQFF. CDR3 DNA sequence: TGCGCCAGCAGCCAGGAAGCACGGGCAGGGGGCTTTGAGCAGTTCTTC.

The J gene is TRBJ2-3, the V gene TRBV15; possible D gene TRBD2, 8 bases. The germline V gene has CDR1 LNHNV and CDR2 YYDKDF (reference sequence). Trimming shortened V by 0 bases and J by 3 bases, and 19 bases separated the two germline ends. This CDR3 has 18 residues. This CDR3 reads CATSRDSGTRGLTDTQYF. CDR3 in DNA: TGTGCCACCAGCAGAGATTCTGGGACTAGGGGGCTTACAGATACGCAGTATTTT.

The rearrangement joins TRBV5-1 to TRBJ2-5; TRBD2 matches 11 bases. The end of the DNA aligns better with TRBJ2-7, so the J call may be wrong. Looked up from germline, CDR1 is SGHRS and CDR2 is YFSETQ. The CDR3 has 16 amino acids. The CDR3 DNA sequence: TGCGCCAGCAGCCTGGCTCCGGGACTAGCGGTCTACGAGCAGTACTTC. It encodes CASSLAPGLAVYEQYF.

This chain connects TRBV7-2 to TRBJ1-5, with D possibly matching TRBD1 (6 bases). Between the trimmed V and J ends, which lost 8 bases and 5 bases, there was a span of 13 bases. The CDR3 runs 13 residues. The germline V gene has CDR1 SGHTA and CDR2 FQGNSA. This chain's CDR3 is CASSTRGDQPQHF. CDR3 DNA sequence: TGTGCCAGCTCAACGAGGGGGGATCAGCCCCAGCATTTT. The variable domain in full, completed from reference TRBV7-2 and TRBJ1-5, reads GAGVSQSPSNKVTEKGKDVELRCDPISGHTALYWYRQSLGQGLEFLIYFQGNSAPDKSGLPSDRFSAERTGGSVSTLTIQRTQQEDSAVYLCASSTRGDQPQHFGDGTRLSIL.

The chain is built from TRBV27 and TRBJ2-5; 9 nucleotides match TRBD1. Germline trimming cut 5 bases from V and 4 bases from J; bases unmatched to any gene: 8. Germline V CDR1 and CDR2: MNHEY, SMNVEV (reference sequence). The CDR3 is made up of 15 amino acids. CDR3 bases: TGTGCCAGCAGTCCCTCCGGGACAGGGCTAGAGACCCAGTACTTC. Its protein is CASSPSGTGLETQYF.

J is TRBJ2-7 and V is TRBV28; TRBD2 is a possible D gene (5 bases). CDR1 is MDHEN and CDR2 is SYDVKM in the germline V gene. This CDR3 is 15 amino acids long. Trimming shortened V by 3 bases and J by 3 bases, and 15 bases separated the two germline ends. This CDR3 is CASSFPRGSFYEQYF. CDR3 in DNA: TGTGCCAGCAGTTTTCCCCGGGGAAGTTTCTACGAGCAGTACTTC.

J is TRBJ1-2 and V is TRBV7-9; TRBD1 aligns across 8 bases. After removal of 3 bases from V and 6 bases from J, the junction contained 9 bases not matched to a gene. The CDR3 sequence is 15 residues long. CDR1 and CDR2 from the germline V gene are SEHNR and FQNEAQ (reference sequence). The CDR3 sequence: CASSFSQGALDGYTF. The CDR3 nucleotides read TGTGCCAGCAGCTTTAGCCAGGGGGCCCTAGATGGCTACACCTTC.

The rearrangement links TRBV5-6 to TRBJ1-2; no firm D call. Trimming removed 4 bases from V and 0 bases from J, with 10 bases in between. Looked up from germline, CDR1 is SGHDT and CDR2 is YYEEEE. The CDR3 spans 14 residues. The CDR3 here is CASSPGLANYGYTF. The CDR3 DNA reads TGTGCCAGCAGCCCGGGATTAGCTAACTATGGCTACACCTTC.

The chain carries TRBV28 and TRBJ2-7, with no clear D. The CDR3 loop spans 15 amino acids. Germline CDR1 MDHEN, CDR2 SYDVKM. V was cut by 5 bases and J by 6 bases, with 20 bases left in between. The CDR3 loop is CASSVSQLTFGEQYF. The CDR3 bases are TGTGCCAGCAGTGTGAGTCAGTTGACTTTTGGCGAGCAGTACTTC.

Details on this clone: Other nucleotide sequences from this sample produce the same CDR3. V and J are TRBV6-5 and TRBJ1-1; D is possibly TRBD1 (5 bases). CDR1 and CDR2 from the germline V gene are MNHEY and SVGAGI. The CDR3 is 13 amino acids. The germline V and J ends were trimmed by 2 bases and 5 bases, with 9 bases remaining between them. The chain's CDR3 is CASSYRPGTEAFF. Here the CDR3 DNA reads TGTGCCAGCAGTTACCGGCCAGGGACTGAAGCTTTCTTT.

The chain combines TRBV6-6 with TRBJ1-5, with 7 nucleotides matching TRBD1. Germline values: CDR1 MNHNY, CDR2 SVGAGI (reference sequence). The length of the CDR3 is 15 residues. V was pared by 2 bases and J by 5 bases, with 6 bases of the junction left unmatched. As DNA, the CDR3 is TGTGCCAGCAGTTACGGGGACAGTAAGTATCAGCCCCAGCATTTT. It encodes CASSYGDSKYQPQHF.

V and J are TRBV19 and TRBJ1-5; 7 nucleotides align to TRBD1. J was trimmed by 7 bases and V by 7 bases; bases with no gene match: 16. Germline-derived CDR1 and CDR2 are LNHDA and SQIVND (reference sequence). This CDR3 is 16 amino acids long. As DNA, the CDR3 is TGTGCCAGTAAACCGGGACAGCCAATGTCCCGCCAGCCCCAGCATTTT. It is translated as CASKPGQPMSRQPQHF.

The V call is TRBV5-5, the J call TRBJ2-4; D might be TRBD1 (5 bases). Germline V gene data show CDR1 as SGHKS and CDR2 as YYEKEE (reference sequence). This CDR3 region has 12 residues. Trimming left V 2 bases short and J 9 bases short, with 9 bases between. This chain's CDR3 is CASSLGQGIQYF. The CDR3 bases are TGTGCCAGCAGCTTAGGGCAGGGCATTCAGTACTTC.

V gene TRBV11-2 combines with J gene TRBJ2-4; 11 nucleotides align to TRBD1. The CDR3 is 18 residues long. J gave up 3 bases and V 5 bases, and 12 bases lay outside the gene matches. CDR1 is SGHAT, CDR2 FQNNGV, per germline. CDR3 sequence: CASSVITGTGGGKNIQYF. The CDR3 coding sequence is TGTGCCAGCAGCGTAATTACCGGGACAGGGGGTGGCAAAAACATTCAGTACTTC.

In the case of this clone: Other DNA sequences in this specimen translate into the identical CDR3. DNA for the CDR3: TGTGCCAGCAGTTACCGGGACAGGGATCAGCCCCAGCATTTT. It is translated as CASSYRDRDQPQHF. The chain combines TRBV6-6 with TRBJ1-5, with 9 bases fitting TRBD1. The CDR3 has 14 residues. Per germline, CDR1 MNHNY and CDR2 SVGAGI (reference sequence). Germline trimming cut 2 bases from V and 5 bases from J; bases unmatched to any gene: 1.

V usage is TRBV20-1 and J usage is TRBJ2-5; D is possibly TRBD2 (5 bases). Germline CDR1 is DFQATT and CDR2 is SNEGSKA (reference sequence). The V end lost 5 bases, the J end lost 9 bases, and 13 bases lay between the germline ends. This CDR3 spans 11 amino acids. CDR3 sequence (DNA): TGCAGTGCTCCGGGATTCGGAGCCCAGTACTTC. Protein sequence: CSAPGFGAQYF.

The genes are TRBV6-5 and TRBJ2-2; D perhaps matches TRBD1 (5 bases). The CDR3 covers 15 residues. Germline values: CDR1 MNHEY, CDR2 SVGAGI. Trimming shortened V by 4 bases and J by 1 base, and 10 bases separated the two germline ends. The CDR3 DNA follows: TGTGCCAGCAGTTCTCAGGGTTGGAACACCGGGGAGCTGTTTTTT. Encoded protein: CASSSQGWNTGELFF.

This chain's CDR3 is CRGTGGDEQYF. In DNA, the CDR3 is TGCAGGGGGACGGGGGGCGACGAGCAGTACTTC. The chain recombines TRBV20-1 with TRBJ2-7; the D gene is possibly TRBD2 (7 bases). Germline CDR1 reads DFQATT; CDR2 reads SNEGSKA (reference sequence). CDR3 length: 11 amino acids.

This clone was observed once. This rearrangement joins TRBV19 to TRBJ2-5; 8 bases are a match to TRBD2. After removal of 4 bases from V and 9 bases from J, the junction contained 19 bases not matched to a gene. The CDR3 has 17 residues. Germline values: CDR1 LNHDA, CDR2 SQIVND (reference sequence). Written as DNA, the CDR3 is TGTGCCAGTAGTAACCCGCGGGGAGCGGGAGAATTGAGGCCCCAGTACTTC. Its protein product is CASSNPRGAGELRPQYF. Looking up the rest from reference TRBV19 and TRBJ2-5 gives the full variable domain: DGGITQSPKYLFRKEGQNVTLSCEQNLNHDAMYWYRQDPGQGLRLIYYSQIVNDFQKGDIAEGYSVSREKKESFPLTVTSAQKNPTAFYLCASSNPRGAGELRPQYFGPGTRLLVL.

On this clone itself: Other DNA sequences of this sample code for an identical CDR3. The J gene is TRBJ2-1, the V gene TRBV5-6; maybe TRBD2 (5 bases). The CDR3 consists of 15 residues. CDR1 SGHDT and CDR2 YYEEEE come from the germline V gene. Deletions cut 2 bases from V and 2 bases from J, with 11 bases between. CDR3 in DNA: TGTGCCAGCAGCTTCCGCGGAGGCACCTACAATGAGCAGTTCTTC. As protein: CASSFRGGTYNEQFF.

This clone was recorded once. The chain is built from TRBV28 and TRBJ2-7; perhaps TRBD1 as D (6 bases). The V end lost 7 bases, the J end lost 7 bases, and 23 bases lay between the germline ends. Germline V gene data show CDR1 as MDHEN and CDR2 as SYDVKM. The CDR3 is made up of 15 amino acids. The CDR3 reads CASTPPYRVMGEQYF. The CDR3 DNA follows: TGTGCCAGCACCCCTCCCTACAGGGTCATGGGGGAGCAGTACTTC.

This sequence joins TRBV28 and TRBJ2-4, with D possibly matching TRBD1 (6 bases). The V gene lost 6 bases and the J gene lost 6 bases, with 12 bases spanning the gap. Germline CDR1 reads MDHEN; CDR2 reads SYDVKM. The length of the CDR3 is 13 residues. This CDR3 reads CASSNRVPNIQYF. The CDR3 region has the DNA TGTGCCAGCAGCAACAGGGTCCCAAACATTCAGTACTTC. Supplemented by reference TRBV28 and TRBJ2-4, the full variable domain reads DVKVTQSSRYLVKRTGEKVFLECVQDMDHENMFWYRQDPGLGLRLIYFSYDVKMKEKGDIPEGYSVSREKKERFSLILESASTNQTSMYLCASSNRVPNIQYFGAGTRLSVL.